This T cell receptor (beta chain) was obtained from a study of lymphopenia after photon versus proton radiotherapy. There are 11 residues in the CDR3. Germline V gene sequence: CDR1 SNHLY, CDR2 FYNNEI. The V and J ends lost 6 bases and 5 bases respectively, with 7 bases between them. This table comes from immunoSEQ multiplex PCR, and its TCRdb copy is limited to in-frame clones, with some not included. The sample lists around 16,000 clones, about nine tenths occurring once. The TCR comes from an older woman with cholangiocarcinoma. Some clones in this sample may be carry-over from other donors' samples. The sequenced sample was peripheral blood, obtained from a patient treated with proton-based radiotherapy. The chain combines TRBV2 with TRBJ2-5; D remains ambiguous. This CDR3 reads CASRAVETQYF. CDR3 coding DNA: TGTGCCAGCAGAGCAGTGGAGACCCAGTACTTC.